These T cell receptor beta chains were read from a single sample in a study of beta chain features in type 1 diabetes. Clones were read by immunoSEQ multiplex PCR, and TCRdb kept only the in-frame ones, dropping some. The sample consists of 810,000 or so clones, 15% to 20% of them appearing once. Sequencing input: naive CD4+ T cells from blood. Receptor source: a woman under 30 in good health. CDR3s include the opening cysteine and the closing phenylalanine or tryptophan. The D gene is left open where the match is weak. A clone size is listed for some rows: how often the clone was seen (once, few, many), or a class if it is expanded.

NA,TRBJ2-7,TRBV7-9,few,TGTGCCAGCAGTCCCCGGGGCGGCTGGGGCTACGAGCAGTACTTC,CASSPRGGWGYEQYF
TRBD2,TRBJ2-1,TRBV18,NA,TGTGCCAGCTCATCCCGGACTAGCGGGAGTCTCTACAATGAGCAGTTCTTC,CASSSRTSGSLYNEQFF
NA,TRBJ1-5,TRBV7-8,few,TGTGCCAGCAGCTTAGCGTGGGGGATTAGCAATCAGCCCCAGCATTTT,CASSLAWGISNQPQHF
NA,TRBJ2-1,TRBV4-3,NA,TGCGCCAGCAGCCAAGAGCCGGGAGAAAGGTCCTACAATGAGCAGTTCTTC,CASSQEPGERSYNEQFF
NA,TRBJ2-1,TRBV29-1,few,TGCAGCGTTTCTACACTAGCTTCCGAAGAGCAGTTCTTC,CSVSTLASEEQFF
NA,TRBJ2-3,TRBV7-8,NA,TGTGCCAGCAGCTTAGCAGGGGGAGATACGCAGTATTTT,CASSLAGGDTQYF
TRBD2,TRBJ2-3,TRBV5-1,NA,TGCGCCAGCAGCCCCCGACTAGCGGGGAGCACAGATACGCAGTATTTT,CASSPRLAGSTDTQYF
NA,TRBJ1-1,TRBV25-1,NA,TGTGCCAGCAAGACTATCGGGACTGAAGCTTTCTTT,CASKTIGTEAFF
NA,TRBJ2-2,TRBV12-5,NA,TGTGCTAGTGGTTTGACGCGCTTCGGAAGAGGCGTCGGGGAGCTGTTTTTT,CASGLTRFGRGVGELFF
NA,TRBJ2-1,TRBV27,few,TGTGCCAGCAGTTCCTCATTGGGACGTTACAATGAGCAGTTCTTC,CASSSSLGRYNEQFF
NA,TRBJ2-1,TRBV18,NA,TGTGCCAGCTCACCCGGACTAACCAAGAATGAGCAGTTCTTC,CASSPGLTKNEQFF
TRBD2,TRBJ2-5,TRBV10-1,NA,TGCGCCACCTCCGAGGGATCTAGCGGAAACCCTGGAGAGACCCAGTACTTC,CATSEGSSGNPGETQYF
NA,TRBJ2-5,TRBV28,NA,TGTGCCAGCACCGCTTTCACCCAGTACTTC,CASTAFTQYF
NA,TRBJ2-7,TRBV5-6,few,TGTGCCAGCAGCCAACCGACGGTCTCCTACGAGCAGTACTTC,CASSQPTVSYEQYF
NA,TRBJ2-3,TRBV5-4,NA,TGTGCCAGCAGCTTTAGGGGTTACTATACGCAGTATTTT,CASSFRGYYTQYF
NA,TRBJ2-2,TRBV4-2,NA,TGTGCCAGCAGCCAAGTATGGACGGGGCGGGCCGGGGAGCTGTTTTTT,CASSQVWTGRAGELFF
TRBD2,TRBJ2-1,TRBV2,few,TGTGCCAGCAGTGGCGGCGGACTAGCGGGATACAATGAGCAGTTCTTC,CASSGGGLAGYNEQFF
NA,TRBJ2-5,TRBV15,few,TGTGCCACCAGCAGAGATCCCAGGGTACAAGAGACCCAGTACTTC,CATSRDPRVQETQYF
NA,TRBJ2-7,TRBV5-1,NA,TGCGCCAGCAGCCCAGACTTTTACGAGCAGTACTTC,CASSPDFYEQYF
TRBD1,TRBJ2-5,TRBV7-9,few,TGTGCCAGCAGCTCATGGACAGGGGGCCGCTCGGGACTTGTGGAGACCCAGTACTTC,CASSSWTGGRSGLVETQYF
TRBD2,TRBJ2-2,TRBV28,NA,TGTGCCAGCAGTTTAGCCTGGCGGGAGAACGGGGAGCTGTTTTTT,CASSLAWRENGELFF
NA,TRBJ2-2,TRBV2,few,TGTGCCAGCGGTGGGGAGCGGAACACCGGGGAGCTGTTTTTT,CASGGERNTGELFF
NA,TRBJ2-7,TRBV10-3,few,TGTGCCATCAGTTTTACGGGACGGGGCCGCGACGAGCAGTACTTC,CAISFTGRGRDEQYF
NA,TRBJ2-5,TRBV7-3,few,TGTGCCAGCAGCCTACTCGGGACTCCGGAAGAGACCCAGTACTTC,CASSLLGTPEETQYF
NA,TRBJ2-1,TRBV5-6,NA,TGTGCCAGCAGCTTAACTAGCAATGAGCAGTTCTTC,CASSLTSNEQFF
NA,TRBJ1-3,TRBV7-2,few,TGTGCCAGCAGCTTCTACGGGGCTGGAAACACCATATATTTT,CASSFYGAGNTIYF
NA,TRBJ2-5,TRBV5-6,NA,TGTGCCAGCAGGCCGACAAACCAAGAGACCCAGTACTTC,CASRPTNQETQYF
NA,TRBJ2-7,TRBV19,NA,TGTGCCAGTAGGGCCCCCTACCAGTTTCCCTACGAGCAGTACTTC,CASRAPYQFPYEQYF
NA,TRBJ2-7,TRBV11-2,once,TGTGCCAGCAGCCGCCAAGCCGTGTACGGCGAGCAGTACTTC,CASSRQAVYGEQYF
TRBD2,TRBJ2-1,TRBV19,few,TGTGCCAGTAGTCTACGCCAGCGGGAGCACAATGAGCAGTTCTTC,CASSLRQREHNEQFF
NA,TRBJ1-2,TRBV6-5,once,TGTGCCAGCAGTTACAGGATGGCAGACTATGGCTACACCTTC,CASSYRMADYGYTF
NA,TRBJ1-4,TRBV7-9,NA,TGTGCCAGCAGCCGAGACACGTATGAAAAACTGTTTTTT,CASSRDTYEKLFF
TRBD2,TRBJ2-7,TRBV6-5,few,TGTGCCAGCAGTTATCGACTAGCGGGATACGAGCAGTACTTC,CASSYRLAGYEQYF
TRBD1,TRBJ1-5,TRBV7-3,NA,TGTGCCAGCAGCTTAGTTGGGACAGGCAATCAGCCCCAGCATTTT,CASSLVGTGNQPQHF
NA,TRBJ2-2,TRBV7-3,few,TGTGCCAGCAGCTTCACCAAGGACACCGGGGAGCTGTTTTTT,CASSFTKDTGELFF
NA,TRBJ2-1,TRBV15,NA,TGTGCCACCAGCAGAATCGCCTCCATTGAGCAGTTCTTC,CATSRIASIEQFF
TRBD1,TRBJ2-7,TRBV18,NA,TGTGCCAGCTGTTCCGGGACAGGGGGATACGAGCAGTACTTC,CASCSGTGGYEQYF
NA,TRBJ2-1,TRBV29-1,few,TGCAGCGCCAACCAGGGGAGCAATGAGCAGTTCTTC,CSANQGSNEQFF
NA,TRBJ1-5,TRBV19,NA,TGTGCCAGTAGCCCGGACATCGGTCAGCCCCAGCATTTT,CASSPDIGQPQHF
NA,TRBJ2-3,TRBV7-9,NA,TGTGCCAGCAGCTTAGGCCCCGGGAATCATACGCAGTATTTT,CASSLGPGNHTQYF
TRBD1,TRBJ1-1,TRBV10-3,few,TGTGCCATCAGTGAGTCACCCGGGACAGGGTGGTCTGAAGCTTTCTTT,CAISESPGTGWSEAFF
TRBD2,TRBJ2-7,TRBV28,NA,TGTGCCAGCAGTGGGGGACTATCATCCTACGAGCAGTACTTC,CASSGGLSSYEQYF
NA,TRBJ1-2,TRBV27,few,TGTGCCAGCAGTTTCAGGGGAGCAGGACCCTACACCTTC,CASSFRGAGPYTF
NA,TRBJ2-2,TRBV7-3,NA,TGTGCCAGCAGCAGAGCAAACCCAGGGGTCACCGGGGAGCTGTTTTTT,CASSRANPGVTGELFF
NA,TRBJ2-5,TRBV28,few,TGTGCCAGCAGTTTTTCTCGAGGGTACCAAGAGACCCAGTACTTC,CASSFSRGYQETQYF
NA,TRBJ1-2,TRBV10-3,NA,TGTGCCATCAGTGAGAGCGGGGGCGCGGCCGGCTACACCTTC,CAISESGGAAGYTF
TRBD1,TRBJ1-1,TRBV19,NA,TGTGCCAGTAGACGGGACAGGGCAAACACTGAAGCTTTCTTT,CASRRDRANTEAFF
TRBD2,TRBJ2-3,TRBV27,NA,TGTGCCAGCAGTTCCGGGACTAGCGGGACTACGCAGTATTTT,CASSSGTSGTTQYF
NA,TRBJ2-7,TRBV13,NA,TGTGCCAGCAGCGCCCAGGGTTACGAGCAGTACTTC,CASSAQGYEQYF
NA,TRBJ2-3,TRBV5-1,NA,TGCGCCAGCAGCCCGTGGTCAAGCACAGGGATCGCAGATACGCAGTATTTT,CASSPWSSTGIADTQYF
TRBD1,TRBJ2-2,TRBV2,few,TGTGCCAGCAGGACAGGGGGCACCGGGGAGCTGTTTTTT,CASRTGGTGELFF
NA,TRBJ1-4,TRBV29-1,few,TGCAGCGTTGTGGGGTTTGCAACTAATGAAAAACTGTTTTTT,CSVVGFATNEKLFF
NA,TRBJ1-2,TRBV7-9,few,TGTGCCAGCAGCTTAGGCTCCCCCGTCTCCTTC,CASSLGSPVSF
NA,TRBJ2-2,TRBV18,NA,TGTGCCAGCTCACCAGGGCGAGGGCCGGGCACCGGGGAGCTGTTTTTT,CASSPGRGPGTGELFF